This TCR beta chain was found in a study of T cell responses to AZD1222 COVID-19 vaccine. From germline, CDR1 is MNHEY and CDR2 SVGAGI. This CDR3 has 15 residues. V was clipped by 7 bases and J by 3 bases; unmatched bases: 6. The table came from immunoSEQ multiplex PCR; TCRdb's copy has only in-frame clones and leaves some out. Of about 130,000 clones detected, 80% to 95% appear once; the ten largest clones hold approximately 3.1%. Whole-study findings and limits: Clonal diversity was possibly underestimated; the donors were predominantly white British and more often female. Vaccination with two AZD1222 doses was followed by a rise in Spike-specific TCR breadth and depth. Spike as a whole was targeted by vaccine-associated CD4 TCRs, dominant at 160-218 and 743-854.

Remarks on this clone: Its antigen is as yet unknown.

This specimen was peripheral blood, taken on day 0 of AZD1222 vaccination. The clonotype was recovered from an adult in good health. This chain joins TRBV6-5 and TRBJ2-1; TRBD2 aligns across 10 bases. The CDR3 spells CASTPSGSSYNEQFF. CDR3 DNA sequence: TGTGCCAGCACCCCTAGCGGGAGTAGCTACAATGAGCAGTTCTTC.